These 29 T cell receptor beta chains were all obtained from the same sample, sequenced in a study of Ad26.COV2.S vaccination and SARS-CoV-2 variants. Sample treatment: around 19 received Ad26.COV2.S at low or high dose, single or two shots; roughly five received placebo; per-sample allocation not given. Sampling was done on day 63 after the first vaccine or placebo injection. Libraries were prepared by immunoSEQ multiplex PCR; TCRdb keeps only in-frame clonotypes and omits some of them. The sample carries roughly 300,000 clones, 80% to 90% recorded once. Sample: peripheral blood, taken in a trial of Ad26.COV2.S vaccine versus placebo. These receptors were taken from a person aged 18-60 years who received the Ad26.COV2.S COVID-19 vaccine or a placebo.

The chain links TRBV14 to TRBJ2-1, with a possible D match to TRBD2 (6 bases). V was cut by 0 bases and J by 5 bases, with 32 bases left in between. Germline V gives CDR1 SGHDN, CDR2 FVKESK. The CDR3 contains 22 residues. DNA of the CDR3: TGTGCCAGCAGCCAAGATACGTTTTGGGCGGGAACCAACATTGAGGCTAACAATGAGCAGTTCTTC. This codes for CASSQDTFWAGTNIEANNEQFF. Filled out from reference TRBV14 and TRBJ2-1, the complete variable domain reads EAGVTQFPSHSVIEKGQTVTLRCDPISGHDNLYWYRRVMGKEIKFLLHFVKESKQDESGMPNNRFLAERTGGTYSTLKVQPAELEDSGVYFCASSQDTFWAGTNIEANNEQFFGPGTRLTVL.

This chain links TRBV11-1 with TRBJ2-7, with D tentatively TRBD1 (6 bases). The CDR3 loop spans 15 amino acids. The ends were cut back, 2 bases at V and 1 base at J, with 12 bases in the middle. Germline lookup yields CDR1 SGHAT and CDR2 FQDESV (reference sequence). The CDR3 is CASSLPTGGSYEQYF. The DNA of the CDR3 is TGTGCCAGCAGCTTACCGACAGGCGGATCCTACGAGCAGTACTTC.

The V call is TRBV27, the J call TRBJ2-7, with 9 bases that match TRBD1. The CDR3 totals 14 residues. The J segment lost 5 bases and the V segment lost 5 bases, leaving 7 bases of the junction unmatched. In germline, CDR1 is MNHEY, CDR2 SMNVEV (reference sequence). CDR3 sequence reads: CASSLRDRDNEQYF. The CDR3 DNA is TGTGCCAGCAGTCTCCGGGACAGGGATAACGAGCAGTACTTC.

The CDR3 protein is CATSDSTGDRVKTQYF. The CDR3, as DNA: TGTGCCACCAGTGATTCTACGGGAGACCGCGTCAAGACCCAGTACTTC. The chain uses TRBV24-1 and TRBJ2-5; perhaps TRBD2 as D (6 bases). The CDR3 extends over 16 amino acids. Germline V CDR1 and CDR2: KGHDR, SFDVKD. Trimming removed 2 bases from V and 6 bases from J, with 18 bases in between.

This clone was seen just once. The same CDR3 can be traced to other DNA sequences in this sample. V gene TRBV5-1 combines with J gene TRBJ1-3; weak D call: TRBD1 (6 bases). This CDR3 contains 14 residues. CDR1 is SGHRS and CDR2 is YFSETQ in the germline V gene. V was shortened by 2 bases and J by 2 bases, with 8 bases between the two germline ends. CDR3 bases: TGCGCCAGCAGCTTAGGGGACACTGGAAACACCATATATTTT. This encodes CASSLGDTGNTIYF.

The rearrangement uses TRBV9 and TRBJ1-4; 9 nucleotides agree with TRBD1. After removal of 0 bases from V and 5 bases from J, the junction contained 5 bases not matched to a gene. This CDR3 has 16 residues. CDR1 is SGDLS, CDR2 YYNGEE, per germline. CDR3 DNA: TGTGCCAGCAGCGTAGCGTCGGGGACAGGGAATGAAAAACTGTTTTTT. The encoded protein is CASSVASGTGNEKLFF.

The V call is TRBV6-2 or TRBV6-3, the J call TRBJ1-1; D not certain. Trimming pared 4 bases from V and 1 base from J, leaving 16 bases between. Germline lookup yields CDR1 MNHEY and CDR2 SVGEGT. This CDR3 comprises 16 residues. The CDR3 DNA reads as TGTGCCAGCAGTTTATTTCCCACACCGGGGAACACTGAAGCTTTCTTT. This sequence encodes CASSLFPTPGNTEAFF.

The chain recombines TRBV28 with TRBJ1-5; D not certain. The CDR3 covers 12 residues. V lost 5 bases and J lost 4, with 6 bases in between. Germline lookup yields CDR1 MDHEN and CDR2 SYDVKM. CDR3 DNA: TGTGCCAGCAGTCGAAGTAATCAGCCCCAGCATTTT. As protein: CASSRSNQPQHF.

V and J are TRBV27 and TRBJ1-6; 8 bases map to TRBD1. Germline trimming cut 5 bases from V and 14 bases from J; bases unmatched to any gene: 17. Germline V gives CDR1 MNHEY, CDR2 SMNVEV (reference sequence). The length of the CDR3 is 16 residues. CDR3 coding DNA: TGTGCCAGCAGTCCCACCGGACAGGGATTCCGGGCATCCCTCCACTTT. Encoded protein: CASSPTGQGFRASLHF.

CDR3 DNA sequence: TGTGCCAGCGGAACACAGGGACCCGACAATGAGCAGTTCTTC. Translated, it gives CASGTQGPDNEQFF. This sequence joins TRBV6-5 and TRBJ2-1, with D tentatively TRBD1 (6 bases). Germline values: CDR1 MNHEY, CDR2 SVGAGI. The CDR3 has 14 residues. V lost 8 bases to trimming and J lost 5 bases, with 16 bases between them.

This clone has a single count. V is TRBV9 and J is TRBJ1-1; D unclear. CDR1 is SGDLS and CDR2 is YYNGEE in the germline V gene. The CDR3 contains 13 residues. V shed 4 bases and J shed 2 bases, with 9 bases lying between them. CDR3 sequence (DNA): TGTGCCAGCAGCACTACAGTAAACACTGAAGCTTTCTTT. It encodes CASSTTVNTEAFF. The full variable domain, rest sourced from reference TRBV9 and TRBJ1-1, is DSGVTQTPKHLITATGQRVTLRCSPRSGDLSVYWYQQSLDQGLQFLIQYYNGEERAKGNILERFSAQQFPDLHSELNLSSLELGDSALYFCASSTTVNTEAFFGQGTRLTVV.

J is TRBJ2-1 and V is TRBV15; a weak D match, TRBD2 (6 bases). The V end lost 3 bases, the J end lost 14 bases, and 14 bases lay between the germline ends. CDR3 length equals 12 residues. CDR1 is LNHNV and CDR2 is YYDKDF in the germline V gene (reference sequence). CDR3 loop: CATSRPREREFF. The CDR3 DNA sequence: TGTGCCACCAGCAGGCCTAGGGAGCGGGAGTTCTTC. Supplemented by reference TRBV15 and TRBJ2-1, the full variable domain reads DAMVIQNPRYQVTQFGKPVTLSCSQTLNHNVMYWYQQKSSQAPKLLFHYYDKDFNNEADTPDNFQSRRPNTSFCFLDIRSPGLGDTAMYLCATSRPREREFFGPGTRLTVL.

Turning to this clone: At one end the junction does not follow the germline gene, possibly because of a read error. This chain connects TRBV2 to TRBJ1-4; 10 positions match TRBD1. The CDR3 is 14 amino acids. Germline CDR1 is SNHLY and CDR2 is FYNNEI. The CDR3 loop reads CASKVDRGLEKLFF. CDR3 coding DNA: TGTGCGAGCAAGGTAGACAGGGGGCTTGAAAAACTGTTTTTT.

The chain combines TRBV6-6 with TRBJ1-5; TRBD1 might be the D (6 bases). The ends were cut back, 3 bases at V and 6 bases at J, with 12 bases in the middle. Germline V gene lookup returns CDR1 MNHNY and CDR2 SVGAGI (reference sequence). The CDR3 spans 14 residues. The CDR3 DNA follows: TGTGCCAGCAGTTATGCTGGGGGCGGTCAGCCCCAGCATTTT. Its translation: CASSYAGGGQPQHF.

The chain couples TRBV18 to TRBJ2-2, with D unresolved. Germline CDR1 and CDR2: KGHSH and LQKENI. Trimming removed 2 bases from V and 4 bases from J, with 20 bases in between. CDR3 length: 18 residues. CDR3 coding DNA: TGTGCCAGCTCACCAAGGGCGGCGGCAGGAGAAATCACCGGGGAGCTGTTTTTT. It yields the protein CASSPRAAAGEITGELFF.

The V call is TRBV6-5, the J call TRBJ1-5, with D possibly matching TRBD1 (5 bases). This CDR3 contains 13 residues. The ends were cut back, 2 bases at V and 5 bases at J, with 7 bases in the middle. Germline-derived CDR1 and CDR2 are MNHEY and SVGAGI. CDR3 amino acids: CASSYLRDQPQHF. The DNA of the CDR3 is TGTGCCAGCAGTTACCTCAGGGATCAGCCCCAGCATTTT.

This chain links TRBV5-5 with TRBJ2-7, with D possibly being TRBD1 or TRBD2 (5 bases each). Per the germline V gene, CDR1 is SGHKS and CDR2 is YYEKEE (reference sequence). The CDR3 runs 15 residues. V was cut by 1 base and J by 4 bases, with 15 bases left in between. The CDR3 protein is CASSLLWGKSYEQYF. The CDR3 region has the DNA TGTGCCAGCAGCTTGCTTTGGGGGAAGAGTTACGAGCAGTACTTC.

This clone has only a few counts. This sequence joins TRBV28 and TRBJ1-5; D is unresolved. This CDR3 region has 15 residues. The germline gives CDR1 MDHEN, CDR2 SYDVKM. Trimming shortened V by 7 bases and J by 2 bases, and 15 bases separated the two germline ends. As DNA, the CDR3 is TGTGCCAGCATCTCCAAGCGGGGTGGCAATCAGCCCCAGCATTTT. Its protein is CASISKRGGNQPQHF.

The chain joins TRBV7-9 to TRBJ2-7, with 9 bases aligning to TRBD2. The CDR3 has 14 amino acids. V dropped 5 bases and J dropped 6; count of bases not matched to a gene: 8. Germline values: CDR1 SEHNR, CDR2 FQNEAQ (reference sequence). The CDR3 region has the DNA TGTGCCAGCAGCCACGGGACTAGCCCAGGCGAGCAGTACTTC. Translating gives CASSHGTSPGEQYF.

This clone occurred once. The chain is built from TRBV7-2 and TRBJ1-2; D might be TRBD1 (5 bases). The germline CDR1 and CDR2 sequences are SGHTA and FQGNSA. The V end lost 5 bases, the J end lost 7 bases, and 20 bases lay between the germline ends. This CDR3 region has 15 residues. The CDR3 DNA sequence: TGTGCCAGCAGCCACGAGGGTACAGGAGTTGGTGGCTACACCTTC. Residues: CASSHEGTGVGGYTF.

The chain recombines TRBV6-5 with TRBJ2-7; maybe TRBD1 (6 bases). The CDR3 covers 13 residues. Germline CDR1 is MNHEY and CDR2 is SVGAGI. The germline V and J ends were trimmed by 6 bases and 1 base, with 10 bases remaining between them. CDR3 sequence: CASSDRLSYEQYF. The CDR3 coding sequence is TGTGCCAGCAGCGACAGGCTATCCTACGAGCAGTACTTC.

The chain couples TRBV4-1 to TRBJ1-1; D possibly corresponds to TRBD1 (5 bases). V lost 2 bases and J lost 1, with 14 bases in between. Per germline, CDR1 MGHRA and CDR2 YSYEKL. This CDR3 is built from 16 residues. The DNA for the CDR3 is TGCGCCAGCAGCCAATTCCCGGGGCAGAAGAACACTGAAGCTTTCTTT. Encoded protein: CASSQFPGQKNTEAFF.

V and J are TRBV11-2 and TRBJ1-2; 8 nucleotides align to TRBD1. From germline, CDR1 is SGHAT and CDR2 FQNNGV. This CDR3 has 16 amino acids. The V and J ends lost 1 base and 6 bases, in that order; junction bases with no gene match: 10. For the CDR3, the DNA is TGTGCCAGCAGCTTAGCGGCAGTGCCAGGGGGCCATGGCTACACCTTC. Amino acids: CASSLAAVPGGHGYTF.

V and J are TRBV11-2 and TRBJ2-1, with D unresolved. Germline CDR1 is SGHAT and CDR2 is FQNNGV. This CDR3 region has 13 residues. Trimming removed 2 bases from V and 4 bases from J, with 6 bases in between. The CDR3 reads CASSLLPYNEQFF. The CDR3 DNA reads as TGTGCCAGCAGCTTATTGCCGTACAATGAGCAGTTCTTC.

The chain carries TRBV24-1 and TRBJ1-1; possible D gene TRBD1, 5 bases. There are 13 residues in the CDR3. The germline V gene encodes CDR1 KGHDR and CDR2 SFDVKD. V lost 5 bases and J lost 4, with 10 bases in between. CDR3 amino acids: CATSAQGSTEAFF. CDR3 DNA: TGTGCCACCAGTGCCCAGGGATCCACTGAAGCTTTCTTT.

The genes are TRBV6-2 or TRBV6-3 and TRBJ2-7; 8 bases map to TRBD1. V lost 5 bases and J lost 3; bases outside the gene matches: 6. The CDR3 spans 14 residues. Germline V CDR1 and CDR2: MNHEY, SVGEGT. The CDR3 DNA reads as TGTGCCAGCAGTCTGGGACAGGTGCTCTACGAGCAGTACTTC. Translating gives CASSLGQVLYEQYF.

The rearrangement joins TRBV5-1 to TRBJ2-7; no firm D call. Trimming removed 0 bases at V and 3 bases at J, with 16 bases between. The germline V gene encodes CDR1 SGHRS and CDR2 YFSETQ. The CDR3 extends over 16 amino acids. This CDR3 reads CASSLGFTGSLYEQYF. CDR3 in DNA: TGCGCCAGCAGCTTGGGGTTTACCGGGTCCCTCTACGAGCAGTACTTC.

The chain couples TRBV9 to TRBJ2-1, with 11 bases aligning to TRBD2. The J segment lost 2 bases and the V segment lost 4 bases, leaving 5 bases of the junction unmatched. The CDR3 is 16 residues long. In germline, CDR1 is SGDLS, CDR2 YYNGEE. The CDR3 reads CASSSRSGGAYNEQFF. The DNA of the CDR3 is TGTGCCAGCAGCTCCCGTAGCGGGGGGGCCTACAATGAGCAGTTCTTC.

The J gene is TRBJ1-1, the V gene TRBV6-5; 10 nucleotides agree with TRBD1. Germline-derived CDR1 and CDR2 are MNHEY and SVGAGI. The CDR3 extends over 14 amino acids. Unmatched junction bases numbered 5, after V lost 6 bases and J lost 4 bases. Here the CDR3 reads CASRRGQGLTEAFF. For the CDR3, the DNA is TGTGCCAGCAGAAGGGGACAGGGGCTCACTGAAGCTTTCTTT.